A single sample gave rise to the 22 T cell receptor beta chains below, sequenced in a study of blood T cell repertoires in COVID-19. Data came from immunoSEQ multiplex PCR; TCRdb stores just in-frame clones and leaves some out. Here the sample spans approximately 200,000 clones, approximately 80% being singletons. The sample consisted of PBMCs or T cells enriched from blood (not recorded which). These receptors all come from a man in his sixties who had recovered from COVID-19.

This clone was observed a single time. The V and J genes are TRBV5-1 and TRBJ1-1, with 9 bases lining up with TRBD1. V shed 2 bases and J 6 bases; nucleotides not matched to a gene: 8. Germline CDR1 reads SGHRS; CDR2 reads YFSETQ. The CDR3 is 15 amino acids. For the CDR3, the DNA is TGCGCCAGCAGCTTAATACAGGGGGCTTGGTCTGAAGCTTTCTTT. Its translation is CASSLIQGAWSEAFF.

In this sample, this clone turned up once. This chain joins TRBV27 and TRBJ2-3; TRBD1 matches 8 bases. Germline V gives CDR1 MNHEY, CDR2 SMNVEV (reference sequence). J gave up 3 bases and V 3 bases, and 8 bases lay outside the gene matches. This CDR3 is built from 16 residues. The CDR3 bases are TGTGCCAGCAGTTTTGGACAGGGAAAGAGGACAGATACGCAGTATTTT. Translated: CASSFGQGKRTDTQYF.

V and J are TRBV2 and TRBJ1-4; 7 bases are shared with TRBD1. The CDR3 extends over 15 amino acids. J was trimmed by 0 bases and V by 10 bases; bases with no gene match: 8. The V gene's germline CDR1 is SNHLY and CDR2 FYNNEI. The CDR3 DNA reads TGTGCCACACAGGGGCGAGGACCAACTAATGAAAAACTGTTTTTT. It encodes CATQGRGPTNEKLFF. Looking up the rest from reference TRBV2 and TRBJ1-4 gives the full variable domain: EPEVTQTPSHQVTQMGQEVILRCVPISNHLYFYWYRQILGQKVEFLVSFYNNEISEKSEIFDDQFSVERPDGSNFTLKIRSTKLEDSAMYFCATQGRGPTNEKLFFGSGTQLSVL.

The CDR3 DNA follows: TGTGCCACCAGTGATCGACAGGGCGGGACAGATACGCAGTATTTT. The encoded protein is CATSDRQGGTDTQYF. The chain employs TRBV24-1 and TRBJ2-3; TRBD1 matches at 7 bases. Germline assignment: CDR1 KGHDR and CDR2 SFDVKD. CDR3 length: 15 residues. The J segment lost 3 bases and the V segment lost 3 bases, leaving 5 bases of the junction unmatched.

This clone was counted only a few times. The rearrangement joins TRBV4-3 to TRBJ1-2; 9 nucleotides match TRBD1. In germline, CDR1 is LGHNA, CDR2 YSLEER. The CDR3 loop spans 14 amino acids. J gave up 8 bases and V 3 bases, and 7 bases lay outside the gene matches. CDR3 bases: TGCGCCAGCAGCCAGATCACAGGGGGCGTGGGCTACACCTTC. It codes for CASSQITGGVGYTF.

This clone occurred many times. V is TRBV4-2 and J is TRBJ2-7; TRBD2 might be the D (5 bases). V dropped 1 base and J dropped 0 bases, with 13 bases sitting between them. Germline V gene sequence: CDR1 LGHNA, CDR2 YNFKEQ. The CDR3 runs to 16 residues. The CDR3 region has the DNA TGTGCCAGCAGCCAAGCCCCGGGCGGGTACTCCTACGAGCAGTACTTC. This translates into CASSQAPGGYSYEQYF.

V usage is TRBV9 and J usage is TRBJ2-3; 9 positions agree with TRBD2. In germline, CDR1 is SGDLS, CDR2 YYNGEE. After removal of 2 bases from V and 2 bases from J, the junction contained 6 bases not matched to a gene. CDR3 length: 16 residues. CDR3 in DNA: TGTGCCAGCAGCGTCCGAGCGGGGGGTCCCACAGATACGCAGTATTTT. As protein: CASSVRAGGPTDTQYF. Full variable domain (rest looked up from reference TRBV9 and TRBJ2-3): DSGVTQTPKHLITATGQRVTLRCSPRSGDLSVYWYQQSLDQGLQFLIQYYNGEERAKGNILERFSAQQFPDLHSELNLSSLELGDSALYFCASSVRAGGPTDTQYFGPGTRLTVL.

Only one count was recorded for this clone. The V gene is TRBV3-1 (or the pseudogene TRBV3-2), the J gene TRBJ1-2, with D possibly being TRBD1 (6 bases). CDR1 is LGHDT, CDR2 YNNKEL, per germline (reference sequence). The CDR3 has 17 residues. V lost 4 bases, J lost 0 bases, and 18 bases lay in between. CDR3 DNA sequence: TGTGCCAGCAGCCCGAAATATGGACAGTTAGCTAACTATGGCTACACCTTC. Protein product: CASSPKYGQLANYGYTF.

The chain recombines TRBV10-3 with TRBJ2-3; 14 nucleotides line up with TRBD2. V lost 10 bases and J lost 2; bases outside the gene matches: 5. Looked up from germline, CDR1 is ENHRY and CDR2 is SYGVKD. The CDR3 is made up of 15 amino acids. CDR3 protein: CATRTSGGTTDTQYF. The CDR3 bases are TGTGCCACCCGGACTAGCGGGGGGACCACAGATACGCAGTATTTT.

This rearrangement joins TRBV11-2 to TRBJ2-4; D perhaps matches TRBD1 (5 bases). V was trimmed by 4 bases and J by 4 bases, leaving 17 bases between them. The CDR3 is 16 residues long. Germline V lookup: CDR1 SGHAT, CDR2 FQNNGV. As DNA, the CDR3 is TGTGCCAGCAGCTCACAGGCTCAAGAGACGAAAAACATTCAGTACTTC. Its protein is CASSSQAQETKNIQYF.

The CDR3 DNA follows: TGTGCCAGCAGTTCCACGGGACTAGCGGGGCCTTCTCGCGTGCAGTACTTC. This gives the protein CASSSTGLAGPSRVQYF. The V and J genes are TRBV6-2 or TRBV6-3 and TRBJ2-7; 13 nucleotides line up with TRBD2. Germline assignment: CDR1 MNHEY and CDR2 SVGEGT. This CDR3 is built from 17 residues. Trimming took 4 bases from V and 9 from J; bases not matched to a gene: 15.

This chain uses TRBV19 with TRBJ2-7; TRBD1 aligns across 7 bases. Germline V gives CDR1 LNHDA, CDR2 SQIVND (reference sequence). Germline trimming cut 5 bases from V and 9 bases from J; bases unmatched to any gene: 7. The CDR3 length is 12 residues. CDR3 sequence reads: CASSADRELQYF. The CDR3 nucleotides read TGTGCCAGTAGTGCCGACAGGGAATTGCAGTACTTC.

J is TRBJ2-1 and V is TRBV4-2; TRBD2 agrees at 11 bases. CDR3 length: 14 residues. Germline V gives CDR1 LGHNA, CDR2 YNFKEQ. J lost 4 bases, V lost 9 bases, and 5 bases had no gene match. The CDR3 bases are TGTGCCAGTTCGACTAGCGGGGATTACAATGAGCAGTTCTTC. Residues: CASSTSGDYNEQFF.

CDR3 residues: CASRGHPLEHEQYF. The CDR3 DNA reads as TGTGCCAGCAGGGGACACCCCCTGGAACACGAGCAGTACTTC. The V gene is TRBV6-5, the J gene TRBJ2-7, with a weak D call TRBD1 (6 bases). V was shortened by 6 bases and J by 5 bases, with 17 bases between the two germline ends. Per germline, CDR1 MNHEY and CDR2 SVGAGI. The CDR3 loop spans 14 amino acids.

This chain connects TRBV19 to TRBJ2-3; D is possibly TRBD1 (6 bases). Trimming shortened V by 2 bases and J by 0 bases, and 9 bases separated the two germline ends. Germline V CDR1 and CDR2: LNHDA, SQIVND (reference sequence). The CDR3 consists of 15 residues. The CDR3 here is CASSINRASTDTQYF. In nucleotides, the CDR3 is TGTGCCAGTAGTATAAACAGGGCTAGCACAGATACGCAGTATTTT.

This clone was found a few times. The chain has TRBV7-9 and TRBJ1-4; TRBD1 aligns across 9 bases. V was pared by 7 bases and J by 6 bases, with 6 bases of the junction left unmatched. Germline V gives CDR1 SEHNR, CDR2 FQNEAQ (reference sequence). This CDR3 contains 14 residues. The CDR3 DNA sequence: TGTGCCAGCAACGCGGGACAGGGATATGAAAAACTGTTTTTT. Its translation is CASNAGQGYEKLFF.

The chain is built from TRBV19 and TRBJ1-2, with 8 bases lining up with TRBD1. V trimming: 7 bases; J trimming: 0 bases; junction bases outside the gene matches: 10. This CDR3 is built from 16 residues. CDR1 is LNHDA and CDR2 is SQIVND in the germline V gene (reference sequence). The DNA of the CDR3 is TGTGCCAGTAACTCTCACCGGGACAGGACTAACTATGGCTACACCTTC. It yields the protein CASNSHRDRTNYGYTF.

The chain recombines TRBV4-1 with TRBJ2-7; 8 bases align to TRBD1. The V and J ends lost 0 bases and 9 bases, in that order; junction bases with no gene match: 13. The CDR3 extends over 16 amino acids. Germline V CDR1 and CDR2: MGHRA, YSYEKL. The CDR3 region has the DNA TGCGCCAGCAGCCAAGATAGGGGACAGGTGAACGGGGGGCAGTACTTC. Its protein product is CASSQDRGQVNGGQYF.

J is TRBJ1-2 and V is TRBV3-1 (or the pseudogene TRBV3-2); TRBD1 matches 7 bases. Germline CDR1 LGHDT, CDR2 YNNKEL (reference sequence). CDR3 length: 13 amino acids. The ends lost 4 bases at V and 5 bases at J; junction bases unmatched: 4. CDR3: CASSRDSPYGYTF. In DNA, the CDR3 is TGTGCCAGCAGCCGGGACAGCCCTTATGGCTACACCTTC.

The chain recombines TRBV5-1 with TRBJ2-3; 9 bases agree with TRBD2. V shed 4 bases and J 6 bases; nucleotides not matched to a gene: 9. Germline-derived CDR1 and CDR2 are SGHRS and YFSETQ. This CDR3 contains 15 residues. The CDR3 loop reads CASSNIAGEADTQYF. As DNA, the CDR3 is TGCGCCAGCAGCAATATAGCGGGGGAGGCGGATACGCAGTATTTT.

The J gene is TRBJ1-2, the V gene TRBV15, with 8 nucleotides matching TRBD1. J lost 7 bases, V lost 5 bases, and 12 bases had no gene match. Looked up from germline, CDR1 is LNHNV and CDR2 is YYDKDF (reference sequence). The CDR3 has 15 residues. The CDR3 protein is CATSDSGQGSIGYTF. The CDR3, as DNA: TGTGCCACCAGCGATTCCGGACAGGGATCGATTGGCTACACCTTC.

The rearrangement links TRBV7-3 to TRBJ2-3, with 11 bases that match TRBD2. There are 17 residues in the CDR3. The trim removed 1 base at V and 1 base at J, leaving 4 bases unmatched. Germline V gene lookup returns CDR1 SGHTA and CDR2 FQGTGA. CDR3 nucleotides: TGTGCCAGCAGCTTAAGTCTAGCGGGGGGAGGCACAGATACGCAGTATTTT. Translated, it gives CASSLSLAGGGTDTQYF. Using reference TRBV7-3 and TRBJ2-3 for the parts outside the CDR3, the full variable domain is GAGVSQTPSNKVTEKGKYVELRCDPISGHTALYWYRQSLGQGPEFLIYFQGTGAADDSGLPNDRFFAVRPEGSVSTLKIQRTERGDSAVYLCASSLSLAGGGTDTQYFGPGTRLTVL.